This TCR beta chain was identified during a study of molecular identifiers for immune sequencing clone quantification. One entry per CDR3 protein, called by TCRdb with MiXCR from the PCR reads. The sample includes tens of thousands of distinct CDR3 sequences, about 15% seen only once; the top ten take around 0.99%. The germline V gene has CDR1 SEHNR and CDR2 FQNEAQ (reference sequence). This CDR3 contains 13 residues. V was shortened by 6 bases and J by 2 bases, with 10 bases between the two germline ends. This clonotype was picked up many times. This TCR was recovered from a human donor in good health. Some libraries in this study had Jurkat cell RNA spiked in. The material sequenced was naive CD8+ T cells from blood, with Jurkat cell RNA spiked in. Subset in this sample: FACS-sorted CD8+CD4-CCR7+CD45RA+ naive T cells. The rearrangement uses TRBV7-9 and TRBJ2-5; D uncertain. As DNA, the CDR3 is TGTGCCAGCAGGGCGGTCGGGCAAGAGACCCAGTACTTC. This codes for CASRAVGQETQYF.